The rows below give T cell receptor beta chains drawn from one sample of a study of brain T cells in children with intractable seizures. TCRdb's copy holds only in-frame clones and misses some; the assay was immunoSEQ multiplex PCR. Here the sample spans 340,000 or so clones, over 90% being singletons. The source was peripheral blood, collected less than 6 months after surgery. The origin of the receptors is a boy under two years old with tuberous sclerosis and intractable seizures. The conserved cysteine and the conserved F or W are not part of the CDR3 here.

j_call: TRBJ2-1; v_call: TRBV30; cdr3_aa: AWSIGGSNEQF
j_call: TRBJ2-3; v_call: TRBV6-2/TRBV6-3; cdr3_aa: ASSKPPGRGTDTQY
j_call: TRBJ2-7; v_call: TRBV4-1; cdr3_aa: ASSHSRLAERGEQY
j_call: TRBJ2-5; v_call: TRBV6-5; cdr3_aa: ASHRDRVWGTQY
j_call: TRBJ2-1; v_call: TRBV27; cdr3_aa: ASSLSPYNEQF
j_call: TRBJ2-7; v_call: TRBV7-9; cdr3_aa: ASSLALYEQY
j_call: TRBJ2-7; v_call: TRBV24-1; cdr3_aa: ATSDPHRGEQY
j_call: TRBJ2-7; v_call: TRBV5-6; cdr3_aa: ASTPQDAGEQY
j_call: TRBJ1-2; v_call: TRBV29-1; cdr3_aa: SVDQGLYGYT
j_call: TRBJ2-7; v_call: TRBV4-1; cdr3_aa: ASSQGGISYEQY
j_call: TRBJ2-1; v_call: TRBV4-1; cdr3_aa: ASSQDGTEDDEQF
j_call: TRBJ1-1; v_call: TRBV5-1; cdr3_aa: ASSLPAAEAF
j_call: TRBJ1-5; v_call: TRBV19; cdr3_aa: ASTTDSNQPQH
j_call: TRBJ1-4; v_call: TRBV7-9; cdr3_aa: ASSDGQSNEKLF
j_call: TRBJ1-5; v_call: TRBV6-1; cdr3_aa: ASSDGRQPQH
j_call: TRBJ1-5; v_call: TRBV19; cdr3_aa: ASSIGGYNQPQH
j_call: TRBJ1-5; v_call: TRBV21-1; cdr3_aa: ASSKDFRGGNQPQH
j_call: TRBJ1-5; v_call: TRBV30; cdr3_aa: AWSVRGHGQPQH
j_call: TRBJ2-3; v_call: TRBV13; cdr3_aa: ASSEGAGLGTDTQY
j_call: TRBJ1-2; v_call: TRBV20-1; cdr3_aa: SAAKNYGYT
j_call: TRBJ2-2; v_call: TRBV28; cdr3_aa: ASREPGTANTGELF
j_call: TRBJ2-1; v_call: TRBV11-3; cdr3_aa: ASSLGSGRYNEQF
j_call: TRBJ2-7; v_call: TRBV5-1; cdr3_aa: ASSSVSGGGSYEQY
j_call: TRBJ2-3; v_call: TRBV7-2; cdr3_aa: ASSLDGLAADTQY
j_call: TRBJ1-2; v_call: TRBV13; cdr3_aa: ASSPGYT
j_call: TRBJ1-1; v_call: TRBV6-6; cdr3_aa: ASSYGNLNTEAF
j_call: TRBJ2-7; v_call: TRBV7-8; cdr3_aa: ASSQDGTHYEQY
j_call: TRBJ1-2; v_call: TRBV11-3; cdr3_aa: ASSLGGVGLKDYGYT
j_call: TRBJ2-3; v_call: TRBV24-1; cdr3_aa: ATSDSLAGFKDTQY
j_call: TRBJ1-5; v_call: TRBV10-3; cdr3_aa: AISETGQVNQPQH
j_call: TRBJ1-5; v_call: TRBV19; cdr3_aa: ASSIRQNQPQH
j_call: TRBJ1-6; v_call: TRBV11-3; cdr3_aa: ANRSGAPYNSPLH
j_call: TRBJ2-5; v_call: TRBV5-4; cdr3_aa: ASSTDGFGTQY
j_call: TRBJ1-1; v_call: TRBV30; cdr3_aa: AWSAGQENTEAF
j_call: TRBJ1-5; v_call: TRBV7-8; cdr3_aa: ASSLLIFSNQPQH
j_call: TRBJ1-4; v_call: TRBV5-1; cdr3_aa: ASSLGHLSFNEKLF
j_call: TRBJ2-5; v_call: TRBV3-1/TRBV3-2; cdr3_aa: ASSHPLTGGGETQY
j_call: TRBJ2-5; v_call: TRBV4-1; cdr3_aa: ASSPKSGLAGETQY
j_call: TRBJ1-1; v_call: TRBV9; cdr3_aa: ASSVDWGFTEAF
j_call: TRBJ1-1; v_call: TRBV7-3; cdr3_aa: ASSTMGFGNPLNTEAF
j_call: TRBJ2-2; v_call: TRBV11-3; cdr3_aa: ASSLGLATVGELF
j_call: TRBJ1-1; v_call: TRBV5-6; cdr3_aa: ASSPRVRDRGPAEAF
j_call: TRBJ2-7; v_call: TRBV10-3; cdr3_aa: AISDSGQGPYEQY
j_call: TRBJ1-1; v_call: TRBV11-2; cdr3_aa: ASSLAVESVEAF
j_call: TRBJ1-1; v_call: TRBV4-2; cdr3_aa: ASSQVLPTEAF
j_call: TRBJ2-7; v_call: TRBV5-1; cdr3_aa: ASSLFTSETYEQY
j_call: TRBJ2-2; v_call: TRBV30; cdr3_aa: AWTHPILSGRRELF
j_call: TRBJ1-2; v_call: TRBV29-1; cdr3_aa: SVDGQGSYT
j_call: TRBJ2-7; v_call: TRBV9; cdr3_aa: ASSARAGTGHAYEQY
j_call: TRBJ2-2; v_call: TRBV7-8; cdr3_aa: ASSTRTDRTGELF
j_call: TRBJ1-1; v_call: TRBV7-8; cdr3_aa: ASSLVGGTNTEAF
j_call: TRBJ2-3; v_call: TRBV11-2; cdr3_aa: ASSLEGGATQY
j_call: TRBJ1-2; v_call: TRBV29-1; cdr3_aa: SVTPQGPNYGYT
j_call: TRBJ2-3; v_call: TRBV9; cdr3_aa: ASSVDRAGGTDTQY
j_call: TRBJ1-2; v_call: TRBV5-4; cdr3_aa: ASSFRGQDSGYT